This T cell receptor beta chain was sequenced for a study of blood T cell repertoires in COVID-19. About the study: From the United States, Italy and Spain came samples of acute and convalescent COVID-19. T cells, B-cell-depleted T cells, or PBMCs provided the cDNA or gDNA that served as material.

Recruits, aged roughly 18 to 100 years, lived in 24 US areas. Clinical history as reported by participants underpinned cohort assignment. CDR3 length equals 14 residues. The V and J ends lost 2 bases and 4 bases respectively, with 9 bases between them. Germline V lookup: CDR1 SEHNR, CDR2 FQNEAQ (reference sequence). A remark on this clone: Within the sample, other DNA sequences also encode this same CDR3.

Clones were read by immunoSEQ multiplex PCR, and TCRdb kept only the in-frame ones, dropping some. The table records around 320,000 clones, around 87% of them present only once. The clonotype was recovered from a woman aged 18-29 years with acute COVID-19. The chain carries TRBV7-9 and TRBJ1-5, with TRBD1 as a possible D gene (5 bases). The sequenced sample was PBMCs or T cells enriched from blood (not recorded which). The CDR3 loop reads CASSLTGGNQPQHF. In DNA form, the CDR3 reads TGTGCCAGCAGCTTAACGGGGGGAAATCAGCCCCAGCATTTT. Based on the CDR3 plus reference TRBV7-9 and TRBJ1-5, the full variable domain is DTGVSQNPRHKITKRGQNVTFRCDPISEHNRLYWYRQTLGQGPEFLTYFQNEAQLEKSRLLSDRFSAERPKGSFSTLEIQRTEQGDSAMYLCASSLTGGNQPQHFGDGTRLSIL.